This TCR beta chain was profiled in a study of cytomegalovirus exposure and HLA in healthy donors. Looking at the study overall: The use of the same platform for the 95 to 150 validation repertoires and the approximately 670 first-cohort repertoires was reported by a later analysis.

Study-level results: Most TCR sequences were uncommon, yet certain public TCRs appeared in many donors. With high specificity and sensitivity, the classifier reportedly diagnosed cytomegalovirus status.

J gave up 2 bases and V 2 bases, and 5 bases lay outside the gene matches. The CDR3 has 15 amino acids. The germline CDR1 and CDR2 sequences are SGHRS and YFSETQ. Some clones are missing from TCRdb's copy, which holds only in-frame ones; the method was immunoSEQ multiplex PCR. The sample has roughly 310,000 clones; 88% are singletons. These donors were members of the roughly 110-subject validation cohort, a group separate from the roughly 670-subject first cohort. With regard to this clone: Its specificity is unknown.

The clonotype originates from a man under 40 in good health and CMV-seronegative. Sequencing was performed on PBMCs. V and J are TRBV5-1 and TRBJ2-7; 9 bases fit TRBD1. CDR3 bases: TGCGCCAGCAGCTTATCCGGGACAGGGCCCTACGAGCAGTACTTC. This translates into CASSLSGTGPYEQYF.